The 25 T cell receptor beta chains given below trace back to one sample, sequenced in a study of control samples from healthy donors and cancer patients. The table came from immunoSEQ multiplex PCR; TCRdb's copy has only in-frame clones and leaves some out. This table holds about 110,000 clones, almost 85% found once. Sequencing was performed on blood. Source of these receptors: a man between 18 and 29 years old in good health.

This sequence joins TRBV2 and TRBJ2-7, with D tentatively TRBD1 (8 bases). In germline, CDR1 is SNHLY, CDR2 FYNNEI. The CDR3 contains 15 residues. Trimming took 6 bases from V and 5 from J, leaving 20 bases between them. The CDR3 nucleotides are TGTGCCAGCAGCCGCAGGGGGCTTGGGGGGGACGAGCAGTACTTC. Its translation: CASSRRGLGGDEQYF.

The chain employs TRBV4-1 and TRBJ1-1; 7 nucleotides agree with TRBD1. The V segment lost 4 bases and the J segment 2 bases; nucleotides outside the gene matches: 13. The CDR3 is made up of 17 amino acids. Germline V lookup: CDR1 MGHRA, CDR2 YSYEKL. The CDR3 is CASSLQPRGTANTEAFF. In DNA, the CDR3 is TGCGCCAGCAGCCTCCAGCCGAGGGGGACAGCCAACACTGAAGCTTTCTTT.

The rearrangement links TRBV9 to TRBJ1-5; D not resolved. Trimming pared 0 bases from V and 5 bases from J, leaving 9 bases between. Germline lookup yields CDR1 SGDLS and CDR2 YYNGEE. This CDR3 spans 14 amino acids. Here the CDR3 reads CASSVGVSHQPQHF. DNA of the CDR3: TGTGCCAGCAGCGTAGGGGTCTCTCATCAGCCCCAGCATTTT.

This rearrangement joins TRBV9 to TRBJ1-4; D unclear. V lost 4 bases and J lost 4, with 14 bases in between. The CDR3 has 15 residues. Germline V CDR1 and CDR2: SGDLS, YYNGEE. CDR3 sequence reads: CASSLYGRGNEKLFF. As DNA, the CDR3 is TGTGCCAGCAGCCTTTATGGACGTGGTAATGAAAAACTGTTTTTT. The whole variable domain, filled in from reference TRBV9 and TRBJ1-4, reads DSGVTQTPKHLITATGQRVTLRCSPRSGDLSVYWYQQSLDQGLQFLIQYYNGEERAKGNILERFSAQQFPDLHSELNLSSLELGDSALYFCASSLYGRGNEKLFFGSGTQLSVL.

This CDR3 reads CASSSAAGELFF. CDR3 sequence (DNA): TGTGCCAGCAGTTCGGCGGCTGGGGAGCTGTTTTTT. The rearrangement joins TRBV27 to TRBJ2-2, with D unclear. Per the germline V gene, CDR1 is MNHEY and CDR2 is SMNVEV (reference sequence). The V end lost 4 bases, the J end lost 8 bases, and 8 bases lay between the germline ends. The CDR3 totals 12 residues.

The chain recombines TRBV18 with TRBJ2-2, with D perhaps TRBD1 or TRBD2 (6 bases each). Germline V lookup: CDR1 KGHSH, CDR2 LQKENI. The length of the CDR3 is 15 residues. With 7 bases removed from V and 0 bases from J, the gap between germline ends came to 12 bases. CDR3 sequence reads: CASLLGGSNTGELFF. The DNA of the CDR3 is TGTGCCAGCTTACTGGGGGGCTCGAACACCGGGGAGCTGTTTTTT.

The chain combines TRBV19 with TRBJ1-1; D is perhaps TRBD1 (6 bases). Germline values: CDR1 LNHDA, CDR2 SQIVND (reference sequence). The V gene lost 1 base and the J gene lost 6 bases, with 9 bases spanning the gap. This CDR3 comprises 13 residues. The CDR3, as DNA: TGTGCCAGTAGTATAGCAGGGGTCGCTGAAGCTTTCTTT. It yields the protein CASSIAGVAEAFF. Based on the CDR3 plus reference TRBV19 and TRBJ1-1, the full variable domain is DGGITQSPKYLFRKEGQNVTLSCEQNLNHDAMYWYRQDPGQGLRLIYYSQIVNDFQKGDIAEGYSVSREKKESFPLTVTSAQKNPTAFYLCASSIAGVAEAFFGQGTRLTVV.

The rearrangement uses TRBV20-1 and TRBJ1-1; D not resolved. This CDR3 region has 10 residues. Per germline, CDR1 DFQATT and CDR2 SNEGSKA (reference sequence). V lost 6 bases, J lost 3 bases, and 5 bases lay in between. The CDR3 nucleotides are TGCAGTGCAGGGTACACTGAAGCTTTCTTT. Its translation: CSAGYTEAFF.

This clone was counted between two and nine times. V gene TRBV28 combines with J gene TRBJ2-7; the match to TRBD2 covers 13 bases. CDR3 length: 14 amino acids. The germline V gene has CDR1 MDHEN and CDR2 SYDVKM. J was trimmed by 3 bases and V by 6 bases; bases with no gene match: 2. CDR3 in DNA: TGTGCCAGCAGACTAGCGGGGGGGCTCTACGAGCAGTACGTC. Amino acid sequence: CASRLAGGLYEQYV.

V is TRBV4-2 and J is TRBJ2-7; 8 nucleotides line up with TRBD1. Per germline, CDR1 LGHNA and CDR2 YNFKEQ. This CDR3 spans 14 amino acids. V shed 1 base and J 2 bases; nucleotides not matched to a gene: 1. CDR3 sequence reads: CASSQGTGTYEQYF. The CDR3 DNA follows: TGTGCCAGCAGCCAAGGGACAGGGACCTACGAGCAGTACTTC.

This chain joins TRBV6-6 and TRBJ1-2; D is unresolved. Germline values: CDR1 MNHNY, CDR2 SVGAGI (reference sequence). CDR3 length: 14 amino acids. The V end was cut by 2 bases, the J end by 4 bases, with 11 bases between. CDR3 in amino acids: CASSYEEPTYGYTF. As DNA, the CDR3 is TGTGCCAGCAGTTACGAGGAGCCTACCTATGGCTACACCTTC.

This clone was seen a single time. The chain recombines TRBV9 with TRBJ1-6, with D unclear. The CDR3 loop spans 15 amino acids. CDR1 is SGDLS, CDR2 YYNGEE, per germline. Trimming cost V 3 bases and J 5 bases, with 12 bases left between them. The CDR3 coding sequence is TGTGCCAGCAGCGCCGCGCCACAGAATAATTCACCCCTCCACTTT. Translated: CASSAAPQNNSPLHF.

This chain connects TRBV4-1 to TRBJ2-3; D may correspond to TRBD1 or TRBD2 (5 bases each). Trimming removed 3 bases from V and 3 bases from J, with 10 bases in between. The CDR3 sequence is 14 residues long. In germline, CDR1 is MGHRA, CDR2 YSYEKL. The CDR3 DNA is TGCGCCAGCAGCCAGGGGGTTTGGACAGATACGCAGTATTTT. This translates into CASSQGVWTDTQYF.

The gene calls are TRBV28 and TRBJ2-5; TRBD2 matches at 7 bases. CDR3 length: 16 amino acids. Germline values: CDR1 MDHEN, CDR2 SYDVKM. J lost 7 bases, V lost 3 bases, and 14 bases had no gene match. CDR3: CASSFRSGDSKLTQYF. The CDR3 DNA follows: TGTGCCAGCAGTTTTAGGAGCGGGGATAGTAAACTGACCCAGTACTTC.

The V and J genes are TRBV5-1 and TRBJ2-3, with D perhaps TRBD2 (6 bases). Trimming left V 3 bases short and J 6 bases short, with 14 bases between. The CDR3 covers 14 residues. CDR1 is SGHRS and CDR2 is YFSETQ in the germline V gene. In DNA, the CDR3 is TGCGCCAGCAGCTCTACCGGGGGTCCCGATACGCAGTATTTT. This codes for CASSSTGGPDTQYF. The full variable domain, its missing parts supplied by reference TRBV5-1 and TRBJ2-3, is KAGVTQTPRYLIKTRGQQVTLSCSPISGHRSVSWYQQTPGQGLQFLFEYFSETQRNKGNFPGRFSGRQFSNSRSEMNVSTLELGDSALYLCASSSTGGPDTQYFGPGTRLTVL.

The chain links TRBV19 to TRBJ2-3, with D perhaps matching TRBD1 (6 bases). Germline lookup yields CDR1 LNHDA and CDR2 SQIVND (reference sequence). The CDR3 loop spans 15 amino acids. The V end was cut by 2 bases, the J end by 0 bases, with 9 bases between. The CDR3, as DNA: TGTGCCAGTAGTATATCAGGGGTCAGCACAGATACGCAGTATTTT. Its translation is CASSISGVSTDTQYF.

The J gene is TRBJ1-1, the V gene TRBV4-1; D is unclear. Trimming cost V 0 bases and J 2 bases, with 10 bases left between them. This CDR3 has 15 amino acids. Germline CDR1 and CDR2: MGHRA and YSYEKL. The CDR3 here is CASSQDRPRNTEAFF. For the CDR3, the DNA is TGCGCCAGCAGCCAAGATCGGCCCAGAAACACTGAAGCTTTCTTT.

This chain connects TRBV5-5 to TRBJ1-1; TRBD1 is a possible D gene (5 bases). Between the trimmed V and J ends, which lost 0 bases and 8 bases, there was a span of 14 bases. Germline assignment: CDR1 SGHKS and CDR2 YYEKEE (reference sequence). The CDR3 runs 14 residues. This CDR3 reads CASSLAGGGKEAFF. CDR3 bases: TGTGCCAGCAGCTTGGCGGGGGGAGGTAAAGAAGCTTTCTTT.

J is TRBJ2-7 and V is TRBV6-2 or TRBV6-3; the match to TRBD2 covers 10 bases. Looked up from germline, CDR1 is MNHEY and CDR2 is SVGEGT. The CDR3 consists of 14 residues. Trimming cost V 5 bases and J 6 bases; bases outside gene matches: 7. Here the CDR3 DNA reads TGTGCCAGCAGTCAAACCGGGACTAGCGTCGAGCAGTACTTC. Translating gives CASSQTGTSVEQYF.

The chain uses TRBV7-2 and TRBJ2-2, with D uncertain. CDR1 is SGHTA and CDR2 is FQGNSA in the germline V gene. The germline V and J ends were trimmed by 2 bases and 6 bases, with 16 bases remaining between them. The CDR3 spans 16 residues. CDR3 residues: CASSLKLRVLAGELFF. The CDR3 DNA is TGTGCCAGCAGCTTAAAACTTCGGGTGTTGGCCGGGGAGCTGTTTTTT.

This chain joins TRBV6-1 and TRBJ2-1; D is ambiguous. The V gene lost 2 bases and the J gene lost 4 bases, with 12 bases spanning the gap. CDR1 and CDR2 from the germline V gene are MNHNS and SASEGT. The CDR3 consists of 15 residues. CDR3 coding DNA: TGTGCCAGCAGTGAATCCGTAGCACCTTACAATGAGCAGTTCTTC. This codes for CASSESVAPYNEQFF.

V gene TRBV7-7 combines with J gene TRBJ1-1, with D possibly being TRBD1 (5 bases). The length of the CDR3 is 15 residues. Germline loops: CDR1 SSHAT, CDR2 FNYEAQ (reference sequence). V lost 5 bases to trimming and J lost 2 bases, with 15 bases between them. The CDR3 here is CASSPYTTDNTEAFF. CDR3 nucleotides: TGTGCCAGCAGCCCCTATACGACAGATAACACTGAAGCTTTCTTT.

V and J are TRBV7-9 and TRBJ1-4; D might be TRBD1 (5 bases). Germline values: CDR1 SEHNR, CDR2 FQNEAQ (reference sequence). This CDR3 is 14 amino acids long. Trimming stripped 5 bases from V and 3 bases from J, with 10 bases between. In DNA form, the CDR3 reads TGTGCCAGCAGCCCACCGGGACCTAATGAAAAACTGTTTTTT. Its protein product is CASSPPGPNEKLFF.

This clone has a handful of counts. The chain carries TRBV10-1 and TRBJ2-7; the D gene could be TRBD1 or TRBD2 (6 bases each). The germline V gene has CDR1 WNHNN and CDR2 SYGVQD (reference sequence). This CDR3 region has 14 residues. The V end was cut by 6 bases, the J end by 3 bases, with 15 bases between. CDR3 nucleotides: TGCGCCAGCAGCCCTCGGGGGCGCGACTACGAGCAGTACGTC. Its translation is CASSPRGRDYEQYV.

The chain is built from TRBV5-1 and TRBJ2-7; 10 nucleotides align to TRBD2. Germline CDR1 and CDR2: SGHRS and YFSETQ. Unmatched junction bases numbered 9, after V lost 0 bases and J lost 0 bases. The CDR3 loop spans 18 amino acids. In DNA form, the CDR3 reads TGCGCCAGCAGCTTGGCCGTTGAGCGGGGGGGCTTCTCCTACGAGCAGTACGTC. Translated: CASSLAVERGGFSYEQYV.